Listed here are 5 T cell receptor beta chains from one sample, sequenced in a study of response to subunit inactivated influenza vaccine. TCRdb reanalysed the RT-PCR reads using MiXCR and keeps one entry per CDR3 protein. The sample holds about 540,000 distinct CDR3 sequences, 13% to 15% seen once. Sequenced material: PBMCs from blood, taken less than 13 days after vaccination. The origin of the receptors is a man in his fifties or sixties who received an inactivated influenza vaccine.

This clonotype came up a few times. DNA for the CDR3: TGCGCCAGCAGCCAAGTGGCTAGCGGGAGGGTTTACAATGAGCAGTTCTTC. Its protein product is CASSQVASGRVYNEQFF. The V call is TRBV4-3, the J call TRBJ2-1; 12 bases fit TRBD2. The CDR3 has 17 amino acids. Germline V gene lookup returns CDR1 LGHNA and CDR2 YSLEER. Germline trimming cut 1 base from V and 4 bases from J; bases unmatched to any gene: 5.

The sample holds a few counts of this clonotype. This chain connects TRBV12-3 or TRBV12-4 to TRBJ1-3; D may be TRBD1 (5 bases). This CDR3 contains 15 residues. Trimming took off 6 bases at V and 0 bases at J, with 12 bases between the two ends. CDR3 in amino acids: CASSLGLHSGNTIYF. CDR3 bases: TGTGCCAGCAGCTTGGGACTCCACTCTGGAAACACCATATATTTT.

This clonotype was counted only a few times. V and J are TRBV12-3 or TRBV12-4 and TRBJ1-5; 7 nucleotides line up with TRBD1. With 6 bases clipped from V and 3 bases from J, the junction kept 2 bases outside the gene matches. The CDR3 has 13 amino acids. The CDR3 DNA reads TGTGCCAGCAGAGGGACAGTCAATCAGCCCCAGCATTTT. Amino acids: CASRGTVNQPQHF.

The chain recombines TRBV6-1 with TRBJ1-6, with D unresolved. CDR1 is MNHNS and CDR2 is SASEGT in the germline V gene. The length of the CDR3 is 16 residues. V lost 8 bases and J lost 0, with 14 bases in between. This CDR3 reads CASRPTGDSYNSPLHF. The DNA of the CDR3 is TGTGCCAGCCGCCCGACCGGTGACTCCTATAATTCACCCCTCCACTTT.

This clonotype has a handful of counts. The chain links TRBV7-3 to TRBJ2-3; D might be TRBD1 or TRBD2, each matching 5 bases. The length of the CDR3 is 15 residues. The V gene's germline CDR1 is SGHTA and CDR2 FQGTGA. V lost 5 bases, J lost 3 bases, and 15 bases lay in between. CDR3 DNA: TGTGCCAGCAGCCCCGGCAGGGACGAGACAGATACGCAGTATTTT. Translated, it gives CASSPGRDETDTQYF.